The 21 T cell receptor beta chains below were found in one sample sequenced in a study of PD-1 blockade in classical Hodgkin lymphoma. Sequencing used immunoSEQ multiplex PCR; TCRdb keeps in-frame clones, though not all of them. The sample includes about 53,000 clones, approximately 84% seen only once; the top ten take 15% to 20%. Exposure to brentuximab vedotin varied, and each patient had relapsed following autologous stem cell transplantation. This specimen was peripheral blood mononuclear cells (PBMCs), taken at baseline. Receptors were obtained from a human donor with classical Hodgkin lymphoma.

This clone is a singleton in its sample. The rearrangement joins TRBV19 to TRBJ2-2; D possibly matches TRBD1 or TRBD2 (5 bases each). Germline values: CDR1 LNHDA, CDR2 SQIVND (reference sequence). The CDR3 spans 17 residues. The V end lost 5 bases, the J end lost 0 bases, and 16 bases lay between the germline ends. The CDR3 sequence: CASSRHSGTTNTGELFF. DNA for the CDR3: TGTGCCAGTAGTCGCCATTCCGGGACGACGAACACCGGGGAGCTGTTTTTT. The full variable domain, completed using reference TRBV19 and TRBJ2-2, is DGGITQSPKYLFRKEGQNVTLSCEQNLNHDAMYWYRQDPGQGLRLIYYSQIVNDFQKGDIAEGYSVSREKKESFPLTVTSAQKNPTAFYLCASSRHSGTTNTGELFFGEGSRLTVL.

This clone was recorded a few times. The V gene is TRBV4-3, the J gene TRBJ1-3; D gene unclear. This CDR3 region has 15 residues. V was shortened by 1 base and J by 8 bases, with 15 bases between the two germline ends. From germline, CDR1 is LGHNA and CDR2 YSLEER. For the CDR3, the DNA is TGCGCCAGCAGCCAAGGGATCAGCCGTGGGGACACCATATATTTT. Encoded protein: CASSQGISRGDTIYF.

The chain carries TRBV29-1 and TRBJ2-5, with D perhaps TRBD1 (7 bases). Germline CDR1 and CDR2: SQVTM and ANQGSEA. The CDR3 length is 14 residues. V lost 5 bases, J lost 2 bases, and 15 bases lay in between. The CDR3 DNA reads as TGCAGCGTTATGAGACAGGGAGGTCAAGAGACCCAGTACTTC. This gives the protein CSVMRQGGQETQYF. Full variable domain (remainder filled in from reference TRBV29-1 and TRBJ2-5): SAVISQKPSRDICQRGTSLTIQCQVDSQVTMMFWYRQQPGQSLTLIATANQGSEATYESGFVIDKFPISRPNLTFSTLTVSNMSPEDSSIYLCSVMRQGGQETQYFGPGTRLLVL.

This clone showed up just a few times. The chain combines TRBV14 with TRBJ1-1, with D unclear. Trimming took off 0 bases at V and 1 base at J, with 12 bases between the two ends. The CDR3 covers 16 residues. In germline, CDR1 is SGHDN, CDR2 FVKESK. The CDR3 here is CASSQDLWDANTEAFF. CDR3 sequence (DNA): TGTGCCAGCAGCCAAGATCTATGGGATGCGAACACTGAAGCTTTCTTT.

This clone was detected only a few times. This chain connects TRBV6-6 to TRBJ1-3, with TRBD1 matching over 7 bases. Germline CDR1 MNHNY, CDR2 SVGAGI (reference sequence). V lost 6 bases and J lost 8; bases outside the gene matches: 10. CDR3 size: 14 residues. The CDR3 is CASRKTGSGDTIYF. In nucleotides, the CDR3 is TGTGCCAGCAGGAAGACAGGGTCAGGAGACACCATATATTTT.

The chain combines TRBV10-3 with TRBJ1-5; 10 bases align to TRBD1. CDR1 is ENHRY and CDR2 is SYGVKD in the germline V gene. This CDR3 has 15 residues. V was clipped by 9 bases and J by 4 bases; unmatched bases: 9. The CDR3 protein is CAIQGGQGENQPQHF. CDR3 in DNA: TGTGCCATTCAGGGCGGACAGGGGGAAAATCAGCCCCAGCATTTT.

This clone is a singleton in its sample. J is TRBJ1-2 and V is TRBV9; weak D call: TRBD1 (6 bases). Trimming stripped 0 bases from V and 3 bases from J, with 9 bases between. CDR3 length equals 14 residues. Germline CDR1 and CDR2: SGDLS and YYNGEE. CDR3 amino acids: CASSVGQGYYGYTF. CDR3 nucleotides: TGTGCCAGCAGCGTAGGCCAGGGGTACTATGGCTACACCTTC.

CDR3 in amino acids: CASNERETQYF. The CDR3, as DNA: TGTGCCAGCAACGAACGGGAGACCCAGTACTTC. The J gene is TRBJ2-5, the V gene TRBV28, with D uncertain. The CDR3 loop spans 11 amino acids. V dropped 7 bases and J dropped 5 bases, with 8 bases sitting between them. Germline V gives CDR1 MDHEN, CDR2 SYDVKM.

The rearrangement links TRBV18 to TRBJ2-7, with 10 bases matching TRBD1. Germline CDR1 and CDR2: KGHSH and LQKENI. Losses at the gene ends were 5 bases for V and 2 bases for J; bases not matched to a gene: 3. CDR3 length: 14 residues. The CDR3 bases are TGTGCCAGCTCAACCGGGACAGGGGCCTACGAGCAGTACTTC. Amino acids: CASSTGTGAYEQYF.

The chain recombines TRBV5-4 with TRBJ2-1; D might be TRBD2 (6 bases). Per germline, CDR1 SGHNT and CDR2 YYREEE (reference sequence). Trimming removed 3 bases at V and 0 bases at J, with 13 bases between. The CDR3 is made up of 16 amino acids. DNA for the CDR3: TGTGCCAGCAGCTCCTCCGGGACTTTCTCCTACAATGAGCAGTTCTTC. Translating gives CASSSSGTFSYNEQFF.

The gene calls are TRBV18 and TRBJ2-1; TRBD2 matches at 13 bases. Trimming took 4 bases from V and 2 from J; bases not matched to a gene: 11. Germline CDR1 KGHSH, CDR2 LQKENI. The CDR3 extends over 19 amino acids. In nucleotides, the CDR3 is TGTGCCAGCTCACGAACCGGGACTAGCGGGGTTTACCCCTACAATGAGCAGTTCTTC. It specifies CASSRTGTSGVYPYNEQFF.

This chain joins TRBV19 and TRBJ2-7; D is ambiguous. CDR1 is LNHDA and CDR2 is SQIVND in the germline V gene (reference sequence). Trimming took 8 bases from V and 3 from J, leaving 14 bases between them. CDR3 length: 13 amino acids. The CDR3 sequence is CASGGDLGYEQYF. For the CDR3, the DNA is TGTGCCAGTGGTGGAGACTTGGGCTACGAGCAGTACTTC.

CDR3 loop: CASSRLGDEQFF. The CDR3 DNA reads TGTGCCAGCAGCCGCTTGGGGGATGAGCAGTTCTTC. The chain has TRBV7-2 and TRBJ2-1; D may correspond to TRBD1 or TRBD2 (5 bases each). CDR1 and CDR2 (germline): SGHTA, FQGNSA. V gave up 5 bases and J gave up 8 bases, with 10 bases separating them. The CDR3 consists of 12 residues.

This chain links TRBV6-5 with TRBJ2-7; the D gene is possibly TRBD1 (5 bases). Trimming left V 0 bases short and J 3 bases short, with 12 bases between. This CDR3 has 15 amino acids. Germline CDR1 and CDR2: MNHEY and SVGAGI. The CDR3 DNA follows: TGTGCCAGCAGTTACTCGCCCAGGGTTTACTACGAGCAGTACTTC. It translates to CASSYSPRVYYEQYF.

The chain joins TRBV10-1 to TRBJ2-1; 7 nucleotides align to TRBD2. V lost 5 bases to trimming and J lost 7 bases; unmatched junction nucleotides: 11. There are 15 residues in the CDR3. Germline-derived CDR1 and CDR2 are WNHNN and SYGVQD (reference sequence). CDR3 DNA sequence: TGCGCCAGCAGTCCTAAGCGGGGAGTCCTTAATGAGCAGTTCTTC. Its translation is CASSPKRGVLNEQFF.

The V gene is TRBV2, the J gene TRBJ2-5; 11 nucleotides line up with TRBD2. The junction had 8 bases not matched to a gene; V was cut back by 7 bases and J by 4 bases. The CDR3 runs to 15 residues. Looked up from germline, CDR1 is SNHLY and CDR2 is FYNNEI. CDR3 nucleotides: TGTGCCAGCAAACAGATAGGACTAGCGGGAGAGACCCAGTACTTC. This translates into CASKQIGLAGETQYF.

The V gene is TRBV18, the J gene TRBJ1-3; a weak D match, TRBD1 (6 bases). The CDR3 covers 16 residues. Germline CDR1 KGHSH, CDR2 LQKENI. Trimming left V 4 bases short and J 2 bases short, with 15 bases between. CDR3 amino acids: CASSRQDASAGNTIYF. Written as DNA, the CDR3 is TGTGCCAGCTCACGACAGGACGCTTCGGCTGGAAACACCATATATTTT.

The rearrangement joins TRBV6-6 to TRBJ1-1; D is unclear. Germline CDR1 MNHNY, CDR2 SVGAGI (reference sequence). The ends were cut back, 5 bases at V and 11 bases at J, with 15 bases in the middle. The CDR3 is made up of 12 amino acids. The CDR3 spells CASSLLQKTAFF. In DNA, the CDR3 is TGTGCCAGCAGTCTCCTACAGAAAACGGCTTTCTTT.

This sequence joins TRBV9 and TRBJ2-1; 7 nucleotides agree with TRBD1. With V trimmed by 5 bases and J by 0 bases, 5 bases remained unmatched. In germline, CDR1 is SGDLS, CDR2 YYNGEE. The CDR3 consists of 15 residues. This CDR3 reads CASSLTGSSYNEQFF. CDR3 DNA: TGTGCCAGCAGTTTGACAGGGAGCTCCTACAATGAGCAGTTCTTC.

This clone occurred once. CDR3 sequence: CASRVAGASYEQYV. In DNA form, the CDR3 reads TGTGCCAGCAGGGTCGCGGGGGCCTCCTACGAGCAGTACGTC. The V call is TRBV13, the J call TRBJ2-7, with a tentative D call TRBD2 (7 bases). Germline V gene data show CDR1 as PRHDT and CDR2 as FYEKMQ (reference sequence). V was clipped by 6 bases and J by 0 bases, with 12 bases between them. This CDR3 has 14 residues.

V usage is TRBV19 and J usage is TRBJ1-5, with 12 bases identical to TRBD1. The CDR3 covers 17 residues. V was clipped by 5 bases and J by 6 bases; unmatched bases: 11. The germline V gene has CDR1 LNHDA and CDR2 SQIVND (reference sequence). CDR3 nucleotide sequence: TGTGCCAGTAGTCGAGGAGGGACAGGGGGCAGAGGTCAGCCCCAGCATTTT. It yields the protein CASSRGGTGGRGQPQHF.